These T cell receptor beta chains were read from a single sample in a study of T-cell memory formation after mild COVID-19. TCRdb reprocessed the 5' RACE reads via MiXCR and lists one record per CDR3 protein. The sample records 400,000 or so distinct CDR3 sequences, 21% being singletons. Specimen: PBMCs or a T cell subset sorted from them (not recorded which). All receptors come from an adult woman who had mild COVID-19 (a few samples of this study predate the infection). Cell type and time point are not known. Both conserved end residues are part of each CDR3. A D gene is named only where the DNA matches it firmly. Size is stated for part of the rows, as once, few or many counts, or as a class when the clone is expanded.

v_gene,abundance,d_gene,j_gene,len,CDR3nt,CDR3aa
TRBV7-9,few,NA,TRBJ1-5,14,TGTGCCAGCAGCTCAGGCTATAGCAATCAGCCCCAGCATTTT,CASSSGYSNQPQHF
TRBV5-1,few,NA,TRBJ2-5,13,TGCGCCAGCAGCTCTGAGGGTTGGGAGACCCAGTACTTC,CASSSEGWETQYF
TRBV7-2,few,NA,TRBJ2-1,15,TGTGCCAGCAGCCTCCAGACAGGTACCTACAATGAGCAGTTCTTC,CASSLQTGTYNEQFF
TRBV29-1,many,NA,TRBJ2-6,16,TGCAGCGTTGCCCGGGACACCGACTCTGGGGCCAACGTCCTGACTTTC,CSVARDTDSGANVLTF
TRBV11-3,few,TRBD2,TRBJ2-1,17,TGTGCCAGCAGCTCAAAACTAGCGGGAGTTTCCTACAATGAGCAGTTCTTC,CASSSKLAGVSYNEQFF
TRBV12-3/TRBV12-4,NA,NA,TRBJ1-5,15,TGTGCCAGCAGTTTAGGGAGTCTTTTCAATCAGCCCCAGCATTTT,CASSLGSLFNQPQHF
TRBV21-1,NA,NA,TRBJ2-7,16,TGTGCCAGCAGCAAAGGAGCGGGCGATACCCTCTACGAGCAGTACTTC,CASSKGAGDTLYEQYF
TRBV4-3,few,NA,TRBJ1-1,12,TGCGCCAGCAGCCAAGATCGGTCTGAAGCTTTCTTT,CASSQDRSEAFF
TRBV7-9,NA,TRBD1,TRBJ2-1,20,TGTGCCAGCAGCTTAGCCAGGAAGAGACAGGGCATCCCCTTCTACAATGAGCAGTTCTTC,CASSLARKRQGIPFYNEQFF
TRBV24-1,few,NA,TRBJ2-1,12,TGTGCCACCAGTGAGGTCCTTAATGAGCAGTTCTTC,CATSEVLNEQFF
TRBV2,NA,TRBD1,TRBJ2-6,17,TGTGCCAGCAGTCCCGGGACAGGGGGCGAAGGGGCCAACGTCCTGACTTTC,CASSPGTGGEGANVLTF
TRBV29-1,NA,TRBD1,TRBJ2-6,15,TGCAGCGTGAGAGACAGGGGTTCGGGGGCCAACGTCCTGACTTTC,CSVRDRGSGANVLTF
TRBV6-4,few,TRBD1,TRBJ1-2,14,TGTGCCAGCAGTGACGGACAGGGCGCGAGTGGCTACACCTTC,CASSDGQGASGYTF
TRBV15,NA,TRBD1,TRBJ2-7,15,TGTGCCACCAGCAGAGTCGGGACAGGGAGCGACGAGCAGTACTTC,CATSRVGTGSDEQYF
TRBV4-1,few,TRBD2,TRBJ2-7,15,TGCGCCAGCAGCCAGGGCGGGGGGCAAACCTACGAGCAGTACTTC,CASSQGGGQTYEQYF
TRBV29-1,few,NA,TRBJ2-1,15,TGCAGCGTTGAAGTATACCCCAAGGTGGGAAATGAGCAGTTCTTC,CSVEVYPKVGNEQFF
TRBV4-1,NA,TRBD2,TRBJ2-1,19,TGCGCCAGCAGCCAAGGAGGTCTAGCGGGGTCCCCCCGCTACAATGAGCAGTTCTTC,CASSQGGLAGSPRYNEQFF
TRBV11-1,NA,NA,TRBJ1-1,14,TGTGCCAGCAGCTTTTTTGAAGCGGACACTGAAGCTTTCTTT,CASSFFEADTEAFF
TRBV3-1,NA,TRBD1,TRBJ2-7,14,TGTGCCAGCAGACCGACAGGGGGGTCCTACGAGCAGTACTTC,CASRPTGGSYEQYF
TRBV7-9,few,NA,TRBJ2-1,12,TGTGCCAGCAGTTTAGCCGTGGATGAGCAGTTCTTC,CASSLAVDEQFF
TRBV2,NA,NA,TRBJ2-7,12,TGTGCCAGCAGGCCCATCTCCTACGAGCAGTACTTC,CASRPISYEQYF
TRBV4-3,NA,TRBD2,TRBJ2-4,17,TGCGCCAGCAGCCAAGATACTAGCGGGAGGGGGGCAAACATTCAGTACTTC,CASSQDTSGRGANIQYF
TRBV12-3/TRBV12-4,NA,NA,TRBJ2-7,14,TGTGCCAGCAGTTTATCCCATGTGCCCTACGAGCAGTACTTC,CASSLSHVPYEQYF
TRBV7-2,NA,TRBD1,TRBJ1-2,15,TGTGCCAGCAGCGGGGGACAGGGGGGTGTCTATGGCTACACCTTC,CASSGGQGGVYGYTF
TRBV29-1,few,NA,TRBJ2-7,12,TGCAGCGCCCGAGTTGCGGGCTACGAGCAGTACTTC,CSARVAGYEQYF
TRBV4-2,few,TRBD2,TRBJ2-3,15,TGTGCCAGCAGCCCCCGAGCGGGGGGCACAGATACGCAGTATTTT,CASSPRAGGTDTQYF
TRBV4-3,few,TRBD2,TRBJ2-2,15,TGCGCCAGCAGCCCCCGGGGGGAGGCCACCGGGGAGCTGTTTTTT,CASSPRGEATGELFF
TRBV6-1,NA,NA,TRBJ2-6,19,TGTGCCAGCAGTGAAGCTAGAAAGGGGTTAAGCTCTGGGGCCAACGTCCTGACTTTC,CASSEARKGLSSGANVLTF
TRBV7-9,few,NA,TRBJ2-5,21,TGTGCCAGCAGCTCCCCTCCCCGGCCTGGGGGCGTTAGGCGTCCCCAAGAGACCCAGTACTTC,CASSSPPRPGGVRRPQETQYF
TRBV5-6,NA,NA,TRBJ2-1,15,TGTGCCAGCAGCTTGAAGGGGAGGCAGTACAATGAGCAGTTCTTC,CASSLKGRQYNEQFF
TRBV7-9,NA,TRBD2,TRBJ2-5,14,TGTGCCAGCAGCACCTCTAGCGGCCCGATTAGGCAGTACTTC,CASSTSSGPIRQYF
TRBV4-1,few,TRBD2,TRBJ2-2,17,TGCGCCAGCAGCCAAGTGGGACTAGCGGGGGACACCGGGGAGCTGTTTTTT,CASSQVGLAGDTGELFF
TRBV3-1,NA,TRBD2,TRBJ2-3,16,TGTGCCAGCAGCCAACGGACTAGCCTACGGGGAGATACGCAGTATTTT,CASSQRTSLRGDTQYF
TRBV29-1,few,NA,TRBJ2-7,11,TGCAGCGTTACCGACATGTACGAGCAGTACTTC,CSVTDMYEQYF
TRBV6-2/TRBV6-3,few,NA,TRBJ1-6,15,TGTGCCAGCAGTTACTGGGGTACTAGCGACTCACCCCTCCACTTT,CASSYWGTSDSPLHF
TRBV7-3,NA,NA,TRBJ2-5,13,TGTGCCAGCAGCTTAACACAACTAGAGACCCAGTACTTC,CASSLTQLETQYF
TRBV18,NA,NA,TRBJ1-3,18,TGTGCCAGCTCACCATTAGCCGGGCAGGTGCCACGTGGAAACACCATATATTTT,CASSPLAGQVPRGNTIYF